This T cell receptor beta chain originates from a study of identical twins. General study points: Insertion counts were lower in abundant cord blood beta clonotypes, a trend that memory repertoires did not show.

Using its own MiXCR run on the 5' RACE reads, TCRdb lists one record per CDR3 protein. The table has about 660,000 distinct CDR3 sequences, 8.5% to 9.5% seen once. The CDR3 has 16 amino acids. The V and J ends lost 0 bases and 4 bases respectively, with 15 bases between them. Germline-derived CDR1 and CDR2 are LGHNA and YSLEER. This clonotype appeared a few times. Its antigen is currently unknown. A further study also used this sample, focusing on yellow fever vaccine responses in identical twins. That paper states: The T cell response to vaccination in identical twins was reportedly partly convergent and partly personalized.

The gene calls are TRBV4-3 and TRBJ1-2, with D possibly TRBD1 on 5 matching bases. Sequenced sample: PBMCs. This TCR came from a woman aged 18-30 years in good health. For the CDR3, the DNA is TGCGCCAGCAGCCAAGATCGAGAAGGGGCGGGCTATGGCTACACCTTC. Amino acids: CASSQDREGAGYGYTF.